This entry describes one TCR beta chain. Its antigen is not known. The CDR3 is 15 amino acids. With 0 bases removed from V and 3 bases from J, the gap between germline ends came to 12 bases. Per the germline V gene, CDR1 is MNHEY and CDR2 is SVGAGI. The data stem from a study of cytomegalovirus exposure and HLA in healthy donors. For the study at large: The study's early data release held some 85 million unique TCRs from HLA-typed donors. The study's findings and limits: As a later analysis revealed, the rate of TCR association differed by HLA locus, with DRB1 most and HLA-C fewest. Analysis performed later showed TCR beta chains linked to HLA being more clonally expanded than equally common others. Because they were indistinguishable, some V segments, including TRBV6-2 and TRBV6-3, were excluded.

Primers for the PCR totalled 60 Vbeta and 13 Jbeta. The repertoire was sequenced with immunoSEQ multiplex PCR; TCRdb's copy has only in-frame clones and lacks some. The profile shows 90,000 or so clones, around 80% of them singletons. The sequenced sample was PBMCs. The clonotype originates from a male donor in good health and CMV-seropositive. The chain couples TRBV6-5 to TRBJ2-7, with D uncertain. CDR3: CASSYSEQINYEQYF. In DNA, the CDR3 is TGTGCCAGCAGTTACTCGGAACAGATAAACTACGAGCAGTACTTC.